The 19 T cell receptor beta chains given below trace back to one sample, sequenced in a study of blood T cells in healthy people across ages. For the second PCR, which ran for 7 to 11 cycles, a sample-barcoded 5' primer and a J-beta primer mix were used. TCRdb passed the 5' RACE reads through MiXCR, listing each CDR3 protein once. The repertoire consists of 450,000 to 600,000 distinct CDR3 sequences, with about 25% occurring once and the leading ten covering 3% to 4%. This sample was also put to use in a study of T cells of mothers and their children.

Source material: blood. These receptor sequences come from a boy aged 2 to 10 in good health.

The gene calls are TRBV12-3 or TRBV12-4 and TRBJ2-5, with TRBD2 identical over 8 bases. This CDR3 has 15 amino acids. The V gene end was trimmed by 5 bases and the J gene end by 1 base; junction bases not matched to a gene: 6. In nucleotides, the CDR3 is TGTGCCAGCAGTGGACTAGCTACAGGCCAAGAGACCCAGTACTTC. This encodes CASSGLATGQETQYF.

Many counts were recorded for this clonotype. The chain is built from TRBV7-2 and TRBJ2-1; D not certain. V was shortened by 2 bases and J by 6 bases, with 8 bases between the two germline ends. This CDR3 has 13 residues. Germline V gives CDR1 SGHTA, CDR2 FQGNSA. For the CDR3, the DNA is TGTGCCAGCAGCTTATCTGGGATCAATGAGCAGTTCTTC. Its translation: CASSLSGINEQFF.

This clonotype was seen more than once but under ten times. This chain joins TRBV11-2 and TRBJ2-5; TRBD1 agrees at 10 bases. The tail of the sequence fits TRBJ2-7 better, so the J call may be wrong. Per the germline V gene, CDR1 is SGHAT and CDR2 is FQNNGV. This CDR3 spans 15 amino acids. The CDR3 is CASRKPGQGPGEQYF. In nucleotides, the CDR3 is TGTGCCAGCAGAAAACCGGGACAGGGGCCGGGCGAGCAGTACTTC.

This clonotype occurred many times. The gene calls are TRBV29-1 and TRBJ2-5; D ambiguous. The CDR3 spans 10 residues. Germline V gene sequence: CDR1 SQVTM, CDR2 ANQGSEA. V was shortened by 7 bases and J by 3 bases, with 6 bases between the two germline ends. CDR3 amino acids: CSGGEETQYF. Here the CDR3 DNA reads TGCAGCGGCGGTGAAGAGACCCAGTACTTC.

The chain combines TRBV7-2 with TRBJ2-5; maybe TRBD2 (6 bases). V was pared by 2 bases and J by 4 bases, with 11 bases between. Germline V gives CDR1 SGHTA, CDR2 FQGNSA. The CDR3 is 14 amino acids. The CDR3 is CASSLWRGLETQYF. The CDR3 nucleotides are TGTGCCAGCAGCTTATGGCGGGGACTAGAGACCCAGTACTTC.

In this sample, this clonotype turned up a few times. V gene TRBV6-2 or TRBV6-3 combines with J gene TRBJ2-1; unclear D gene. V was clipped by 4 bases and J by 4 bases, with 2 bases between them. This CDR3 has 11 residues. Per germline, CDR1 MNHEY and CDR2 SVGEGT. The CDR3 DNA reads TGTGCCAGCAGTTGGTACAATGAGCAGTTCTTC. Its protein product is CASSWYNEQFF.

The chain has TRBV7-2 and TRBJ1-1; D gene uncertain. V shed 6 bases and J shed 1 base, with 15 bases lying between them. The CDR3 has 15 amino acids. CDR1 is SGHTA and CDR2 is FQGNSA in the germline V gene. As DNA, the CDR3 is TGTGCCAGCAGTTTATCTCTACACCGGAACACTGAAGCTTTCTTT. Translation gives CASSLSLHRNTEAFF.

The chain combines TRBV6-5 with TRBJ2-1; D ambiguous. Looked up from germline, CDR1 is MNHEY and CDR2 is SVGAGI. V lost 4 bases and J 6 bases, leaving 22 bases between the germline ends. The CDR3 covers 17 residues. CDR3 region: CASSWKPPGLIVNEQFF. The CDR3 DNA follows: TGTGCCAGCAGTTGGAAACCCCCGGGCCTCATCGTCAATGAGCAGTTCTTC.

The chain couples TRBV3-1 to TRBJ2-1; 7 nucleotides agree with TRBD2. This CDR3 has 17 amino acids. With 4 bases clipped from V and 8 bases from J, the junction kept 17 bases outside the gene matches. The germline V gene has CDR1 LGHDT and CDR2 YNNKEL (reference sequence). CDR3 sequence reads: CASSPLRLREAGYEQFF. The DNA for the CDR3 is TGTGCCAGCAGCCCGTTGCGGCTTCGGGAGGCCGGGTATGAGCAGTTCTTC.

The gene calls are TRBV6-5 and TRBJ2-5, with D tentatively TRBD1 (6 bases). Per germline, CDR1 MNHEY and CDR2 SVGAGI. There are 13 residues in the CDR3. Trimming pared 6 bases from V and 4 bases from J, leaving 12 bases between. CDR3 nucleotides: TGTGCCAGCAGGACAGGTGCCTCAGAGACCCAGTACTTC. Translating it yields CASRTGASETQYF.

Written as DNA, the CDR3 is TGCGCCAGCAGCTTGGACAGGGCGACAGATACGCAGTATTTT. Protein: CASSLDRATDTQYF. The rearrangement uses TRBV5-1 and TRBJ2-3, with a possible D match to TRBD1 (6 bases). With 0 bases removed from V and 3 bases from J, the gap between germline ends came to 8 bases. Germline assignment: CDR1 SGHRS and CDR2 YFSETQ. There are 14 residues in the CDR3.

This clonotype was observed a single time. The rearrangement joins TRBV2 to TRBJ2-3; TRBD2 agrees at 13 bases. Germline assignment: CDR1 SNHLY and CDR2 FYNNEI. The CDR3 contains 17 residues. The junction had 8 bases not matched to a gene; V was cut back by 2 bases and J by 6 bases. This CDR3 is CASSEMGLAGIGDTQYF. The CDR3 nucleotides read TGTGCCAGCAGTGAAATGGGACTAGCGGGAATAGGGGATACGCAGTATTTT.

This clonotype has only a few counts. This sequence joins TRBV5-1 and TRBJ2-5, with unresolved D. V lost 7 bases, J lost 5 bases, and 15 bases lay in between. From germline, CDR1 is SGHRS and CDR2 YFSETQ. The CDR3 runs to 13 residues. CDR3 DNA sequence: TGCGCCAGCGCCCTTGGGGATAGGGAGACCCAGTACTTC. It specifies CASALGDRETQYF. The variable domain in full, with the rest retrieved from reference TRBV5-1 and TRBJ2-5, is KAGVTQTPRYLIKTRGQQVTLSCSPISGHRSVSWYQQTPGQGLQFLFEYFSETQRNKGNFPGRFSGRQFSNSRSEMNVSTLELGDSALYLCASALGDRETQYFGPGTRLLVL.

J is TRBJ2-7 and V is TRBV5-1; D unresolved. CDR3 size: 16 residues. The V and J ends lost 0 bases and 0 bases respectively, with 13 bases between them. Germline assignment: CDR1 SGHRS and CDR2 YFSETQ. This chain's CDR3 is CASSLGRAVHSYEQYF. The CDR3, as DNA: TGCGCCAGCAGCTTGGGCCGGGCAGTTCACTCCTACGAGCAGTACTTC.

This sequence joins TRBV28 and TRBJ2-5; 8 positions agree with TRBD2. Looked up from germline, CDR1 is MDHEN and CDR2 is SYDVKM. This CDR3 is built from 14 residues. Trimming cost V 7 bases and J 0 bases; bases outside gene matches: 4. Here the CDR3 reads CASKRGTYQETQYF. CDR3 DNA sequence: TGTGCCAGCAAGCGGGGGACTTACCAAGAGACCCAGTACTTC. Drawing the rest from reference TRBV28 and TRBJ2-5, the complete variable domain is DVKVTQSSRYLVKRTGEKVFLECVQDMDHENMFWYRQDPGLGLRLIYFSYDVKMKEKGDIPEGYSVSREKKERFSLILESASTNQTSMYLCASKRGTYQETQYFGPGTRLLVL.

Concerning this clonotype: The junction and the germline gene differ at one end; a read error may be behind it. The CDR3: CSATPRGQGYEQCF. CDR3 DNA: TGCAGTGCTACCCCACGGGGACAGGGCTACGAGCAGTGCTTC. The V call is TRBV20-1, the J call TRBJ2-7; 9 bases are shared with TRBD1. The CDR3 length is 14 residues. Germline CDR1 reads DFQATT; CDR2 reads SNEGSKA (reference sequence).

This rearrangement joins TRBV6-2 or TRBV6-3 to TRBJ2-3; 9 positions agree with TRBD2. CDR1 is MNHEY, CDR2 SVGEGT, per germline. The CDR3 length is 15 residues. After removal of 8 bases from V and 3 bases from J, the junction contained 9 bases not matched to a gene. The CDR3 bases are TGTGCCAGCGGGGCCGCGGGGGGGTTGACAGATACGCAGTATTTT. Translating it yields CASGAAGGLTDTQYF.

The chain joins TRBV4-3 to TRBJ2-2; the D gene is possibly TRBD2 (5 bases). CDR1 is LGHNA, CDR2 YSLEER, per germline. The CDR3 has 14 amino acids. Between the trimmed V and J ends, which lost 6 bases and 1 base, there was a span of 9 bases. The CDR3 DNA sequence: TGCGCCAGCAGAAGAGGGTGGAACACCGGGGAGCTGTTTTTT. It is translated as CASRRGWNTGELFF.

The rearrangement joins TRBV6-5 to TRBJ2-1, with D unresolved. Between the trimmed V and J ends, which lost 0 bases and 6 bases, there was a span of 15 bases. Germline loops: CDR1 MNHEY, CDR2 SVGAGI. The CDR3 covers 16 residues. The CDR3 here is CASSYSTGESFNEQFF. The CDR3 coding sequence is TGTGCCAGCAGTTACTCTACGGGCGAATCGTTCAATGAGCAGTTCTTC.